These 21 T cell receptor beta chains were all obtained from the same sample, sequenced in a study of blood T cells in healthy people across ages. Alongside a J-beta primer mix, a sample-barcoded 5' primer served in a second PCR lasting roughly 6 to 12 cycles. Using its own MiXCR run on the 5' RACE reads, TCRdb lists one record per CDR3 protein. The sample lists 380,000 or so distinct CDR3 sequences, 45% to 60% occurring once. The sequenced sample consisted of blood. These receptor sequences come from a man in his sixties in good health.

The chain carries TRBV27 and TRBJ1-1; 10 nucleotides line up with TRBD1. CDR3 length: 18 amino acids. Germline CDR1 and CDR2: MNHEY and SMNVEV (reference sequence). Trimming took 5 bases from V and 5 from J; bases not matched to a gene: 17. Here the CDR3 DNA reads TGTGCCAGCAGTCCGGGGACAGGGGAAGAGAGAAGGGATACTGAAGCTTTCTTT. Amino acids: CASSPGTGEERRDTEAFF.

The V and J genes are TRBV30 and TRBJ2-4; D might be TRBD1 (5 bases). Near its end, the DNA agrees better with TRBJ2-7, so the J call may be wrong. There are 11 residues in the CDR3. Germline CDR1 and CDR2: GTSNPN and SVGIG (reference sequence). The CDR3 DNA follows: TGTGCCTGGAGTAGGGGTTACGAGCAGTACTTC. This encodes CAWSRGYEQYF.

This clonotype was observed a few times. V is TRBV5-1 and J is TRBJ2-7, with D possibly matching TRBD1 (5 bases). Germline loops: CDR1 SGHRS, CDR2 YFSETQ. The CDR3 sequence is 15 residues long. Between the trimmed V and J ends, which lost 0 bases and 5 bases, there was a span of 15 bases. The CDR3 nucleotides are TGCGCCAGCAGCTTGGAGCCCTCAAGGGGCCACGAGCAGTACTTC. Its protein product is CASSLEPSRGHEQYF. The full variable domain, with the rest looked up from reference TRBV5-1 and TRBJ2-7, is KAGVTQTPRYLIKTRGQQVTLSCSPISGHRSVSWYQQTPGQGLQFLFEYFSETQRNKGNFPGRFSGRQFSNSRSEMNVSTLELGDSALYLCASSLEPSRGHEQYFGPGTRLTVT.

This clonotype appeared a few times. The chain recombines TRBV20-1 with TRBJ2-1; D is possibly TRBD2 (6 bases). The J call may be incorrect, as the DNA end agrees better with TRBJ2-7. This CDR3 is 14 amino acids long. Germline CDR1 DFQATT, CDR2 SNEGSKA (reference sequence). The CDR3 region has the DNA TGCAGTGCTCCCGGGAGCCACTCCTACAATGAGCAGTACTTC. Translated: CSAPGSHSYNEQYF.

This clonotype was detected once. V gene TRBV16 combines with J gene TRBJ2-1; the match to TRBD1 covers 10 bases. Germline values: CDR1 KGHSY, CDR2 FQNENV. V gave up 7 bases and J gave up 6 bases; unmatched junction bases: 6. The CDR3 runs to 14 residues. The CDR3 bases are TGTGCCAGCATCGACAGGGGGCGCCGCAATGAGCAGTTCTTC. Protein: CASIDRGRRNEQFF.

The rearrangement uses TRBV7-2 and TRBJ2-7; maybe TRBD1 (5 bases). The CDR3 spans 12 residues. CDR1 and CDR2 (germline): SGHTA, FQGNSA. V lost 6 bases, J lost 3 bases, and 9 bases lay in between. In DNA, the CDR3 is TGTGCCAGCAGTTACGACAGCTACGAGCAGTACTTC. Protein sequence: CASSYDSYEQYF.

The rearrangement links TRBV29-1 to TRBJ2-6; 10 bases are shared with TRBD1. This CDR3 region has 13 residues. Trimming took 6 bases from V and 8 from J; bases not matched to a gene: 4. Germline V gene data show CDR1 as SQVTM and CDR2 as ANQGSEA. DNA of the CDR3: TGCAGCGTAGGGACAGGGGAAACCAACGTCCTGACTTTC. It codes for CSVGTGETNVLTF.

The chain is built from TRBV6-2 or TRBV6-3 and TRBJ2-7; 7 nucleotides agree with TRBD1. The CDR3 spans 20 residues. The junction had 24 bases not matched to a gene; V was cut back by 4 bases and J by 3 bases. Germline assignment: CDR1 MNHEY and CDR2 SVGEGT. In DNA form, the CDR3 reads TGTGCCAGCAGTTTCGTCGCTCGCAATAATGGGGGACAGAGAGACTACGAGCAGTACTTC. Its translation: CASSFVARNNGGQRDYEQYF.

This chain uses TRBV20-1 with TRBJ2-1, with D perhaps given as TRBD1 or TRBD2 (6 bases each). The CDR3 runs 14 residues. Between the trimmed V and J ends, which lost 4 bases and 9 bases, there was a span of 19 bases. The germline gives CDR1 DFQATT, CDR2 SNEGSKA (reference sequence). The DNA of the CDR3 is TGCAGTGCTACAAGGGGGGCTAGTTCTGCTGAGCAGTTCTTC. This codes for CSATRGASSAEQFF.

The chain links TRBV7-2 to TRBJ2-5; D is ambiguous. The CDR3 is 12 amino acids. Between the trimmed V and J ends, which lost 4 bases and 11 bases, there was a span of 14 bases. Germline V CDR1 and CDR2: SGHTA, FQGNSA. The CDR3 is CASSSNYNEQYF. The CDR3 DNA follows: TGTGCCAGCAGCTCTAACTACAATGAGCAGTACTTC.

CDR3 DNA sequence: TGCAGTGCTCACTCGGACGGTTCCTACGAGCAGTACTTC. Translation: CSAHSDGSYEQYF. The chain has TRBV20-1 and TRBJ2-7; D is unclear. The germline V gene has CDR1 DFQATT and CDR2 SNEGSKA (reference sequence). CDR3 length: 13 residues. Trimming took 5 bases from V and 1 from J, leaving 12 bases between them.

The chain uses TRBV6-6 and TRBJ2-1; 7 nucleotides line up with TRBD2. V trimming: 2 bases; J trimming: 10 bases; junction bases outside the gene matches: 5. Germline V gene lookup returns CDR1 MNHNY and CDR2 SVGAGI (reference sequence). The CDR3 extends over 13 amino acids. As DNA, the CDR3 is TGTGCCAGCAGTTACGCGGGAGTAGGAGAGCAGTTCTTC. Translated, it gives CASSYAGVGEQFF.

The V gene is TRBV27, the J gene TRBJ2-2; D may correspond to TRBD1 or TRBD2 (5 bases each). From germline, CDR1 is MNHEY and CDR2 SMNVEV (reference sequence). The length of the CDR3 is 15 residues. V was shortened by 8 bases and J by 2 bases, with 15 bases between the two germline ends. The CDR3 DNA reads as TGTGCCAGCTCCCGGTCGGGACCAAACACCGGGGAGCTGTTTTTT. It is translated as CASSRSGPNTGELFF.

The chain uses TRBV20-1 and TRBJ2-1; 7 bases are a match to TRBD2. Germline V gene sequence: CDR1 DFQATT, CDR2 SNEGSKA (reference sequence). The CDR3 is 14 amino acids. The ends lost 1 base at V and 3 bases at J; junction bases unmatched: 3. The CDR3 DNA is TGCAGTGCTAGAGCCCAGCGGGACTACAATGAGCAGTTCTTC. It specifies CSARAQRDYNEQFF.

This clonotype has a handful of counts. The J gene is TRBJ2-7, the V gene TRBV6-5; 7 bases are a match to TRBD1. The CDR3 consists of 14 residues. Germline lookup yields CDR1 MNHEY and CDR2 SVGAGI. The trim removed 7 bases at V and 0 bases at J, leaving 6 bases unmatched. The chain's CDR3 is CASIPGGSSYEQYF. In DNA form, the CDR3 reads TGTGCCAGCATACCAGGGGGTAGCTCCTACGAGCAGTACTTC.

A single count supports this clonotype. The rearrangement links TRBV20-1 to TRBJ2-5; D gene unclear. Looked up from germline, CDR1 is DFQATT and CDR2 is SNEGSKA (reference sequence). The CDR3 is 12 amino acids. Trimming removed 3 bases at V and 11 bases at J, with 16 bases between. This CDR3 reads CSASRALNEQYF. Here the CDR3 DNA reads TGCAGTGCTAGTCGCGCCCTCAATGAGCAGTACTTC.

This clonotype was found a few times. The rearrangement joins TRBV2 to TRBJ2-3, with TRBD2 identical over 7 bases. CDR3 size: 15 residues. Germline V CDR1 and CDR2: SNHLY, FYNNEI. The V segment lost 3 bases and the J segment 0 bases; nucleotides outside the gene matches: 3. The CDR3 is CASSERLASTDTQYF. The CDR3 nucleotides read TGTGCCAGCAGTGAGAGACTAGCCAGCACAGATACGCAGTATTTT.

V and J are TRBV20-1 and TRBJ1-5, with 12 bases identical to TRBD1. Trimming cost V 0 bases and J 7 bases; bases outside gene matches: 7. The CDR3 runs 16 residues. Germline loops: CDR1 DFQATT, CDR2 SNEGSKA (reference sequence). The CDR3, as DNA: TGCAGTGCTAGAGAACCGGGACAGGGGGCATGGCAGCCCCAGCATTTT. Its translation: CSAREPGQGAWQPQHF.

This clonotype was recorded many times. The chain recombines TRBV5-1 with TRBJ2-7, with D possibly TRBD2 on 6 matching bases. Trimming removed 4 bases at V and 2 bases at J, with 16 bases between. In germline, CDR1 is SGHRS, CDR2 YFSETQ. The CDR3 has 15 residues. Here the CDR3 reads CASSHDGSRAYEQYF. In DNA, the CDR3 is TGCGCCAGCAGCCACGACGGGAGTCGAGCCTACGAGCAGTACTTC.

CDR3 nucleotides: TGTGCCAGCAGCTGGCCCCGCCAGATTTACAATGAGCAGTTCTTC. As protein: CASSWPRQIYNEQFF. The chain joins TRBV7-8 to TRBJ2-1; the D is unclear. This CDR3 has 15 amino acids. Trimming removed 4 bases from V and 4 bases from J, with 14 bases in between. In germline, CDR1 is SGHVS, CDR2 FQNEAQ.

Many counts were recorded for this clonotype. J is TRBJ2-5 and V is TRBV7-2; 8 bases align to TRBD1. Germline values: CDR1 SGHTA, CDR2 FQGNSA. The CDR3 consists of 15 residues. The junction had 11 bases not matched to a gene; V was cut back by 5 bases and J by 6 bases. Here the CDR3 reads CASSPRSTGAKTQYF. In nucleotides, the CDR3 is TGTGCCAGCAGCCCCAGGTCGACAGGGGCGAAGACCCAGTACTTC.